A single TCR beta chain is shown here with its context. The target antigen is unknown. This specimen comes from a study of CD8 T cells in Susac syndrome. CDR3 size: 16 residues. CDR1 is MGHRA, CDR2 YSYEKL, per germline. The trim removed 6 bases at V and 0 bases at J, leaving 8 bases unmatched. Overall study findings and caveats: The study's TCR sequencing and HLA analysis covered a relatively small number of individuals, and the study acknowledged this.

With random hexamers, roughly 0.45 to 1 ug RNA was reverse transcribed. TCRdb reanalysed the immunoSEQ multiplex PCR reads using MiXCR and keeps one entry per CDR3 protein. Of about 250,000 distinct CDR3 sequences detected, roughly 93% appear once; the ten largest clones hold roughly 0.07%. Sequencing was done on a sample of CD4+ T cells from PBMCs. V and J are TRBV4-1 and TRBJ2-3; 8 bases agree with TRBD1. The clonotype originates from a human donor with multiple sclerosis. The CDR3 DNA reads as TGCGCCAGCAGGTCCGACAGGGGAATAAGCACAGATACGCAGTATTTT. This gives the protein CASRSDRGISTDTQYF.